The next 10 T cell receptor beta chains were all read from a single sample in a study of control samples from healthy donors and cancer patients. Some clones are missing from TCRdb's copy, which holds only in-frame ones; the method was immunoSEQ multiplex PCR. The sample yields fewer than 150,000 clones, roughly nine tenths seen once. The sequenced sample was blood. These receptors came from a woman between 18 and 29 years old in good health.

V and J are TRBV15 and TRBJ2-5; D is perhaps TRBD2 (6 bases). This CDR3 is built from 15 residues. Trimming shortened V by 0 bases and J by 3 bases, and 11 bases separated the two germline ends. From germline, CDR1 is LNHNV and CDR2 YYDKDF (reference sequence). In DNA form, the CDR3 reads TGTGCCACCAGCAGAGACCTCGGCGGGGAAGAGACCCAGTACTTC. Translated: CATSRDLGGEETQYF.

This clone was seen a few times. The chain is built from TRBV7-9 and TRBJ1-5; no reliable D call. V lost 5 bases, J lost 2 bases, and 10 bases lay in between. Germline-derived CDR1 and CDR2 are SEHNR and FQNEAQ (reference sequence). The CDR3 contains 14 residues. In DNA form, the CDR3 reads TGTGCCAGCAGCCCCAGACAAGGCAATCAGCCCCAGCATTTT. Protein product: CASSPRQGNQPQHF.

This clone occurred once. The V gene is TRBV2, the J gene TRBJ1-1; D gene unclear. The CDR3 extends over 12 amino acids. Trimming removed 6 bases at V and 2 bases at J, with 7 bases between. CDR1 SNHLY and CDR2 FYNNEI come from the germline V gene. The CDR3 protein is CASRALNTEAFF. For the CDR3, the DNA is TGTGCCAGCAGGGCCCTTAACACTGAAGCTTTCTTT. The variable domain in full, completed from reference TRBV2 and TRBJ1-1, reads EPEVTQTPSHQVTQMGQEVILRCVPISNHLYFYWYRQILGQKVEFLVSFYNNEISEKSEIFDDQFSVERPDGSNFTLKIRSTKLEDSAMYFCASRALNTEAFFGQGTRLTVV.

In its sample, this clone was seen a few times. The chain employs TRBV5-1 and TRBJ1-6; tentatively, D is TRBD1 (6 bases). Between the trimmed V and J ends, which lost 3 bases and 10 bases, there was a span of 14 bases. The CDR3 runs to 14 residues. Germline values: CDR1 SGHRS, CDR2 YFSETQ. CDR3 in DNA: TGCGCCAGCAGCTCGGCGCAGGGGAGCTCACCCCTCCACTTT. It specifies CASSSAQGSSPLHF. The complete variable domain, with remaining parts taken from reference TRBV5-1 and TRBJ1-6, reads KAGVTQTPRYLIKTRGQQVTLSCSPISGHRSVSWYQQTPGQGLQFLFEYFSETQRNKGNFPGRFSGRQFSNSRSEMNVSTLELGDSALYLCASSSAQGSSPLHFGNGTRLTVT.

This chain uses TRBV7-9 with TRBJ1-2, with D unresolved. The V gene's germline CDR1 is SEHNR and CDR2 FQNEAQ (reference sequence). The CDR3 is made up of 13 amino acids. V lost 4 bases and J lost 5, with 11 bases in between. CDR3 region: CASSYPEGYGYTF. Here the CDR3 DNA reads TGTGCCAGCAGCTATCCCGAGGGTTATGGCTACACCTTC. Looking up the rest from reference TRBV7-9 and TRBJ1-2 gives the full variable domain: DTGVSQNPRHKITKRGQNVTFRCDPISEHNRLYWYRQTLGQGPEFLTYFQNEAQLEKSRLLSDRFSAERPKGSFSTLEIQRTEQGDSAMYLCASSYPEGYGYTFGSGTRLTVV.

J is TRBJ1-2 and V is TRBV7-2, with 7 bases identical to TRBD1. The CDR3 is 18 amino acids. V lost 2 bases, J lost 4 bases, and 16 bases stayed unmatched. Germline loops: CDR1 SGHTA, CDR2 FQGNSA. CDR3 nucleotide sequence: TGTGCCAGCAGCTTATATGTGCGAAGGGTGAGGGGGCCCTATGGCTACACCTTC. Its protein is CASSLYVRRVRGPYGYTF.

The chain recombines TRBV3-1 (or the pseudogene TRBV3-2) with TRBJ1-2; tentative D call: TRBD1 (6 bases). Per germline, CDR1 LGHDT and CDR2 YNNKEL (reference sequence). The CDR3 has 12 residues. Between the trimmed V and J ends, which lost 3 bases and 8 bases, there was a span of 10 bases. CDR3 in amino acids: CASSQGAGGYTF. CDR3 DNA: TGTGCCAGCAGCCAGGGGGCGGGAGGCTACACCTTC.

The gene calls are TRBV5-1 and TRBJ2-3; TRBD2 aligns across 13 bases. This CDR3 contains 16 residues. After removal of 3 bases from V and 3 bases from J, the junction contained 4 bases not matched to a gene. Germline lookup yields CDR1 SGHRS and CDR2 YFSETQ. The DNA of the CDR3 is TGCGCCAGCAGCTCCGGGACTAGCGGGAAGACAGATACGCAGTATTTT. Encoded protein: CASSSGTSGKTDTQYF.

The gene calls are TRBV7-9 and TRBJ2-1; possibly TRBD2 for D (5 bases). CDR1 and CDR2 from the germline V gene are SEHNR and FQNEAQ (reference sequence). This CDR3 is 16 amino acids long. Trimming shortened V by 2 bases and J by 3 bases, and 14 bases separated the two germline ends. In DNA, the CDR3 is TGTGCCAGCAGCTTAAGGTCCGGGATTTTCTACAATGAGCAGTTCTTC. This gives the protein CASSLRSGIFYNEQFF. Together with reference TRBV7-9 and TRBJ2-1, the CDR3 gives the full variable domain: DTGVSQNPRHKITKRGQNVTFRCDPISEHNRLYWYRQTLGQGPEFLTYFQNEAQLEKSRLLSDRFSAERPKGSFSTLEIQRTEQGDSAMYLCASSLRSGIFYNEQFFGPGTRLTVL.

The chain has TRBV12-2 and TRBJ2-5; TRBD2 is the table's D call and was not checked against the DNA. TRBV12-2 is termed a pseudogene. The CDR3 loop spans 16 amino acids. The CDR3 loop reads CASQGLAGWVQETQYF. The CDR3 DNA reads TGTGCAAGCCAAGGACTAGCGGGTTGGGTACAAGAGACCCAGTACTTC.